A single sample is the source of the 5 T cell receptor beta chains below, sequenced in a study of shared clonotypes between healthy human individuals. The data were produced by immunoSEQ multiplex PCR, yet TCRdb's version contains in-frame clones alone and is incomplete. The profile covers over 1.5 million clones, with approximately 98% appearing a single time and 0.4% to 0.45% taken by the ten largest. The specimen was naive CD4+ T cells sorted from blood. Subset meaning: CD45RA+ positively selected. The receptors stem from a man aged 30-40 years in good health.

V usage is TRBV20-1 and J usage is TRBJ2-5; the D is unclear. The germline gives CDR1 DFQATT, CDR2 SNEGSKA (reference sequence). V was shortened by 5 bases and J by 5 bases, with 9 bases between the two germline ends. This CDR3 is 11 amino acids long. The CDR3 bases are TGCAGTGCTTTAGTCGGCGAGACCCAGTACTTC. Protein sequence: CSALVGETQYF.

This clone was found once. The chain is built from TRBV28 and TRBJ2-1; TRBD1 matches 8 bases. CDR1 and CDR2 from the germline V gene are MDHEN and SYDVKM. The V and J ends lost 4 bases and 5 bases, in that order; junction bases with no gene match: 13. The CDR3 runs 17 residues. The CDR3 protein is CASSSPWVGTGHNEQFF. In DNA form, the CDR3 reads TGTGCCAGCAGTTCCCCATGGGTCGGGACAGGACACAATGAGCAGTTCTTC.

This chain joins TRBV7-2 and TRBJ2-2; 7 nucleotides agree with TRBD1. This CDR3 spans 16 amino acids. J lost 10 bases, V lost 5 bases, and 16 bases had no gene match. Germline V lookup: CDR1 SGHTA, CDR2 FQGNSA. The DNA for the CDR3 is TGTGCCAGCAGCCCCCCCCTAGGACAGGCTAGGAAGGAGCTGTTTTTT. It yields the protein CASSPPLGQARKELFF.

Regarding this clone: Other nucleotide sequences in the sample specify the same CDR3. DNA for the CDR3: TGTGCCAGCAGTGCGGGGACAGATACGCAGTATTTT. It codes for CASSAGTDTQYF. V and J are TRBV2 and TRBJ2-3; D possibly corresponds to TRBD2 (5 bases). The CDR3 extends over 12 amino acids. The germline V gene encodes CDR1 SNHLY and CDR2 FYNNEI. V lost 4 bases and J 3 bases, leaving 5 bases between the germline ends.

The genes are TRBV15 and TRBJ1-1, with D uncertain. CDR3 length: 18 amino acids. CDR1 and CDR2 (germline): LNHNV, YYDKDF (reference sequence). Trimming left V 0 bases short and J 0 bases short, with 17 bases between. The CDR3 coding sequence is TGTGCCACCAGCAGAGATTACCCAAAACCGGTCATGAACACTGAAGCTTTCTTT. It is translated as CATSRDYPKPVMNTEAFF.